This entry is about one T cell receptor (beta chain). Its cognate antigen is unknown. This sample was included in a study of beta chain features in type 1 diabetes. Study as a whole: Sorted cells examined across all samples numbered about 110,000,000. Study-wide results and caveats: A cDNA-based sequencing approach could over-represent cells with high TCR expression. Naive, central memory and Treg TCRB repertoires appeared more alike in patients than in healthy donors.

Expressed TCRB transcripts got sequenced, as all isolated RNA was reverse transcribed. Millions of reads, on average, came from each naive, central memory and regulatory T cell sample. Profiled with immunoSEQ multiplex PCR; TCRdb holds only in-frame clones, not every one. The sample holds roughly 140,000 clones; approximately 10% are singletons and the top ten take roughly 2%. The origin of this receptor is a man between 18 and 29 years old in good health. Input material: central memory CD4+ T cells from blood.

CDR3 DNA: TGCGCCAGCAGCTCTACAGGAGGGAGCTACGAGCAGTACTTC. It codes for CASSSTGGSYEQYF. The gene calls are TRBV5-1 and TRBJ2-7; tentative D call: TRBD2 (6 bases). This CDR3 is 14 amino acids long. Germline V gives CDR1 SGHRS, CDR2 YFSETQ. Trimming left V 3 bases short and J 3 bases short, with 13 bases between.